This TCR beta chain originates from a study of Ad26.COV2.S vaccination and SARS-CoV-2 variants. Broader study findings: While placebo recipients had lower spike-specific TCR breadth, vaccine recipients had more. Measurements of TCR breadth and depth may have given underestimates of the total T cell responses.

CDR1 and CDR2 from the germline V gene are MNHEY and SVGAGI. The CDR3 covers 15 residues. With 8 bases removed from V and 3 bases from J, the gap between germline ends came to 19 bases. This clone was detected a few times. Its antigen is as yet unknown. The treatment was: 15 to 20 received Ad26.COV2.S at low or high dose, single or two shots; several received placebo; per-sample allocation not given. Sampling happened 63 days after the first vaccine or placebo injection. An adult donor aged 18-55 years was enrolled in Boston. Measured with immunoSEQ multiplex PCR; TCRdb has only the in-frame clones, and not every one. The sample records some 480,000 clones, around nine tenths being singletons.

The sample consisted of peripheral blood, taken in a trial of Ad26.COV2.S vaccine versus placebo. The TCR comes from a person aged 18-60 years who received the Ad26.COV2.S COVID-19 vaccine or a placebo. This chain uses TRBV6-5 with TRBJ2-5; tentative D call: TRBD2 (5 bases). This chain's CDR3 is CASALVIAQKETQYF. Here the CDR3 DNA reads TGTGCCAGCGCTTTGGTGATAGCGCAAAAAGAGACCCAGTACTTC.